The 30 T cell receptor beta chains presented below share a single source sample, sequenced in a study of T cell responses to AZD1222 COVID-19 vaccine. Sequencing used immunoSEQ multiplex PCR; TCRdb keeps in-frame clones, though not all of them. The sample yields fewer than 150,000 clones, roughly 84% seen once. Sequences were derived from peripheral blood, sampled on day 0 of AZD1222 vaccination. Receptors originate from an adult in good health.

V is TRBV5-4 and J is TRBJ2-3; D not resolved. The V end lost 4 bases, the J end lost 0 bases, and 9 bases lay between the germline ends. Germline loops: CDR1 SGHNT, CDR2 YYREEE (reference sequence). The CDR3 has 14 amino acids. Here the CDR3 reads CASSGLTSTDTQYF. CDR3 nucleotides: TGTGCCAGCAGCGGCCTAACTAGCACAGATACGCAGTATTTT.

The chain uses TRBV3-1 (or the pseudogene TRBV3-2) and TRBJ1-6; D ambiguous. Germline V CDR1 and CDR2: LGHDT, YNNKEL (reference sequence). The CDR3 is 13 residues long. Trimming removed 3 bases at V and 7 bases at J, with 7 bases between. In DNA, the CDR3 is TGTGCCAGCAGCCAGAGTATGAATTCACCCCTCCACTTT. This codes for CASSQSMNSPLHF.

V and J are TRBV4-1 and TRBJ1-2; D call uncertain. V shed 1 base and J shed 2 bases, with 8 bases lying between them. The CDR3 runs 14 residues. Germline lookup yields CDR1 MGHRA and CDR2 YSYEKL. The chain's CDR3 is CASSQVPGNYGYTF. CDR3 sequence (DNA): TGCGCCAGCAGCCAAGTCCCAGGAAACTATGGCTACACCTTC.

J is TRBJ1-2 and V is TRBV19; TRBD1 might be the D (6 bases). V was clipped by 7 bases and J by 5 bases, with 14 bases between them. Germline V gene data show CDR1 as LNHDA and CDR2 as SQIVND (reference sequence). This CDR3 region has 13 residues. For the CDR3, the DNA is TGTGCCAGTATAAAACAGGGTAGTTATGGCTACACCTTC. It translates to CASIKQGSYGYTF.

The CDR3 DNA reads TGCAGCGTTGAAGAGTCCGCAGGTTCGCGATACACCTTC. This sequence encodes CSVEESAGSRYTF. This rearrangement joins TRBV29-1 to TRBJ1-2; D unresolved. This CDR3 is 13 amino acids long. The V and J ends lost 0 bases and 11 bases respectively, with 16 bases between them. Germline V gene lookup returns CDR1 SQVTM and CDR2 ANQGSEA. Together with reference TRBV29-1 and TRBJ1-2, the CDR3 gives the full variable domain: SAVISQKPSRDICQRGTSLTIQCQVDSQVTMMFWYRQQPGQSLTLIATANQGSEATYESGFVIDKFPISRPNLTFSTLTVSNMSPEDSSIYLCSVEESAGSRYTFGSGTRLTVV.

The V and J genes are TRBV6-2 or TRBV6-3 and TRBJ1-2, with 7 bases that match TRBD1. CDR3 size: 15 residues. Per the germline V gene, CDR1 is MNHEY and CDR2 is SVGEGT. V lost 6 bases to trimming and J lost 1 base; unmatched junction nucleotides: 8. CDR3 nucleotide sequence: TGTGCCAGCAGCTCACGGGACAGCCATAACTATGGCTACACCTTC. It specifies CASSSRDSHNYGYTF.

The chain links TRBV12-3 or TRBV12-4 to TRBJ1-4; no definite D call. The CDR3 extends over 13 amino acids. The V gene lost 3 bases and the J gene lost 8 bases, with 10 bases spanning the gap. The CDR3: CASSFGTYEKLFF. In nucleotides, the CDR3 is TGTGCCAGCAGTTTCGGTACATACGAAAAACTGTTTTTT.

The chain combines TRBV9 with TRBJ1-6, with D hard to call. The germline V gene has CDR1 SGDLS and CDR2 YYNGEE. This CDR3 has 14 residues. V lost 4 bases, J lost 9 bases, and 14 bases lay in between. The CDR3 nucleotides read TGTGCCAGCAGCCCCTCTTTGTTTGGTTCACCCCTCCACTTT. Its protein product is CASSPSLFGSPLHF. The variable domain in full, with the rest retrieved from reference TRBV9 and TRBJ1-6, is DSGVTQTPKHLITATGQRVTLRCSPRSGDLSVYWYQQSLDQGLQFLIQYYNGEERAKGNILERFSAQQFPDLHSELNLSSLELGDSALYFCASSPSLFGSPLHFGNGTRLTVT.

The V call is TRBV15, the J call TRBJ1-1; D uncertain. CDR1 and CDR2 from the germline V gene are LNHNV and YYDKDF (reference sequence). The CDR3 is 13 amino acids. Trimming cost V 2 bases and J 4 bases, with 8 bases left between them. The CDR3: CATSRSGSTEAFF. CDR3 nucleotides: TGTGCCACCAGCAGATCCGGGAGCACTGAAGCTTTCTTT.

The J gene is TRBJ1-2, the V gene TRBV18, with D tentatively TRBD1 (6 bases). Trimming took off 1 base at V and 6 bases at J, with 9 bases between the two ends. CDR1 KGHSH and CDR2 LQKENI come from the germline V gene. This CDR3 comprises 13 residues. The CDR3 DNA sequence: TGTGCCAGCTCACCACAGGGGGGGAATGGCTACACCTTC. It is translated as CASSPQGGNGYTF.

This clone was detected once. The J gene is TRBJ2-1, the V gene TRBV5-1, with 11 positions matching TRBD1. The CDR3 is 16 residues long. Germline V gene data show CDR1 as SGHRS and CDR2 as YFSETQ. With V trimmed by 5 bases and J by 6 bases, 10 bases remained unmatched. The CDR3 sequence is CASSSSGQGAPNEQFF. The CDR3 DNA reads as TGCGCCAGCAGTTCCTCTGGACAGGGGGCGCCCAATGAGCAGTTCTTC.

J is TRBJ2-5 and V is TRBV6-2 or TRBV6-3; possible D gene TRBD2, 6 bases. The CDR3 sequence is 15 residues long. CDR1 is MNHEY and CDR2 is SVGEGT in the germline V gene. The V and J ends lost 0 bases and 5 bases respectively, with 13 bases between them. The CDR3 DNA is TGTGCCAGCAGTTACTCGGCGGCGGGGTCCGAGACCCAGTACTTC. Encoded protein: CASSYSAAGSETQYF.

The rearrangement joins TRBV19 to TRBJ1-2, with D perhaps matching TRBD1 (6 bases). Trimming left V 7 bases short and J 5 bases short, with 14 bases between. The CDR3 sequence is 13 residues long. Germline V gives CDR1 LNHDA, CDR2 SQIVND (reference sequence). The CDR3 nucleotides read TGTGCCAGTACCATACAGGGAAGGTATGGCTACACCTTC. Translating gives CASTIQGRYGYTF.

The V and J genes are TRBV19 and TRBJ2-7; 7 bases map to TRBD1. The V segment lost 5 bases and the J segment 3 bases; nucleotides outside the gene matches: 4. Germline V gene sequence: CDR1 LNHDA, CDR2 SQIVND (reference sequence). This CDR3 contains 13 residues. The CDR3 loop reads CASSSAGGYEQYF. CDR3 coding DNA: TGTGCCAGTAGTTCAGCAGGGGGCTACGAGCAGTACTTC.

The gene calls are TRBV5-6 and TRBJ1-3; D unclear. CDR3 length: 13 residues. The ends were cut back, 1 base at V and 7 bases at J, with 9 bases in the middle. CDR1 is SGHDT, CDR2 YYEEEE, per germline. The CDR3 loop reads CASSLSNVNTIYF. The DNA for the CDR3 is TGTGCCAGCAGCTTGTCGAATGTTAACACCATATATTTT. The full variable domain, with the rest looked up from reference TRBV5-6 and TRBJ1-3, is DAGVTQSPTHLIKTRGQQVTLRCSPKSGHDTVSWYQQALGQGPQFIFQYYEEEERQRGNFPDRFSGHQFPNYSSELNVNALLLGDSALYLCASSLSNVNTIYFGEGSWLTVV.

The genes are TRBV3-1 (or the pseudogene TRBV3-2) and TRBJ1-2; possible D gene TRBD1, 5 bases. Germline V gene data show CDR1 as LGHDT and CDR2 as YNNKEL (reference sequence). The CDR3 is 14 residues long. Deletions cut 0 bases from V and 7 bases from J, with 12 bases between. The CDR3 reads CASSQDLGAGGYTF. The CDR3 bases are TGTGCCAGCAGCCAAGACCTTGGGGCGGGTGGCTACACCTTC.

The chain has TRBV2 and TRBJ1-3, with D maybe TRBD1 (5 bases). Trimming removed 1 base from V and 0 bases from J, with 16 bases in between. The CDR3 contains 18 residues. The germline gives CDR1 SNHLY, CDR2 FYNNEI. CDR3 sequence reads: CASSEDRAGRGSGNTIYF. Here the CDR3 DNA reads TGTGCCAGCAGTGAAGATAGGGCCGGGAGGGGCTCTGGAAACACCATATATTTT. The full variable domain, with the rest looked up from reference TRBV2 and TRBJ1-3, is EPEVTQTPSHQVTQMGQEVILRCVPISNHLYFYWYRQILGQKVEFLVSFYNNEISEKSEIFDDQFSVERPDGSNFTLKIRSTKLEDSAMYFCASSEDRAGRGSGNTIYFGEGSWLTVV.

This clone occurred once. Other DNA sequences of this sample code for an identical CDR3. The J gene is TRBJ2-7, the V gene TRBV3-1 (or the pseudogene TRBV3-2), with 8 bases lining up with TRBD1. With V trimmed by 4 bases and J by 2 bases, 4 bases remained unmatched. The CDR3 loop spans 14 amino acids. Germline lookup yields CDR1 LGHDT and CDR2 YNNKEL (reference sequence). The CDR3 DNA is TGTGCCAGCAGCCCAAGGACAGGGCCCTACGAGCAGTACTTC. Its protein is CASSPRTGPYEQYF.

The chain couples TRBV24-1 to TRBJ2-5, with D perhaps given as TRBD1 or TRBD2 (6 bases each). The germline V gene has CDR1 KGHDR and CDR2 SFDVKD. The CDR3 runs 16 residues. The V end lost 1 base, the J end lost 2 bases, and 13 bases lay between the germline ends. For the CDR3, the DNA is TGTGCCACCAGTGATTTTACCAGGGGAGGTCAAGAGACCCAGTACTTC. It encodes CATSDFTRGGQETQYF.

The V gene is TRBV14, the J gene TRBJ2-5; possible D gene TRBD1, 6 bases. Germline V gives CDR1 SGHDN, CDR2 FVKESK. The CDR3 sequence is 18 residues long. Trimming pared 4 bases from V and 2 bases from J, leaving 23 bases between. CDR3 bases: TGTGCCAGCAGCCTCCACACGTACCGGGACACGGAGCAAGAGACCCAGTACTTC. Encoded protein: CASSLHTYRDTEQETQYF.

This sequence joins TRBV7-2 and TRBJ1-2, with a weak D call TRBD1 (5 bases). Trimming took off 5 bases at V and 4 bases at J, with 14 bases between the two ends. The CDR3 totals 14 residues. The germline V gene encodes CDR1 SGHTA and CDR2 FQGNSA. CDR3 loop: CASSAGGPRYGYTF. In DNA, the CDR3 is TGTGCCAGCAGCGCTGGGGGACCGCGCTATGGCTACACCTTC.

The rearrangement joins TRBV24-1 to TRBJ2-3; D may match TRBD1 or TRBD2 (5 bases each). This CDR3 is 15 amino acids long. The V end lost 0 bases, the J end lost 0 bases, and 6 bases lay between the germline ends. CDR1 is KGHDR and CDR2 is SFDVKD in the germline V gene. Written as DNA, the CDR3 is TGTGCCACCAGTGATTTGCGGGACAGCACAGATACGCAGTATTTT. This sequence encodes CATSDLRDSTDTQYF.

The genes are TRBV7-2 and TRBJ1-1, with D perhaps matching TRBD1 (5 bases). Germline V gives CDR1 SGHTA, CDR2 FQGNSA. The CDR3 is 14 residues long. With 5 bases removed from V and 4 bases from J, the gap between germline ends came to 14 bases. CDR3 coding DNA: TGTGCCAGCAGCGCCCGGGGAGGGGCCACTGAAGCTTTCTTT. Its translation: CASSARGGATEAFF.

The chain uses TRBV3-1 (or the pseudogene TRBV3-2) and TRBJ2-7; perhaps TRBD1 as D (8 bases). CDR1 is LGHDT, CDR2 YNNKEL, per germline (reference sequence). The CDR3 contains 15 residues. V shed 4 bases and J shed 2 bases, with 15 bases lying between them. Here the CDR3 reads CASSPGQGGAYEQYF. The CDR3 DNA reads TGTGCCAGCAGCCCTGGACAGGGAGGGGCCTACGAGCAGTACTTC.

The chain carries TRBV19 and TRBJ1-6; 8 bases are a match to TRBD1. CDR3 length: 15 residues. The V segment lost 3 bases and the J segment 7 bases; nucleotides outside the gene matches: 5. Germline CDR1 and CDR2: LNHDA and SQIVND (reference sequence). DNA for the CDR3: TGTGCCAGTAGTATGGGGGCAGGGGGCAATTCACCCCTCCACTTT. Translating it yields CASSMGAGGNSPLHF.

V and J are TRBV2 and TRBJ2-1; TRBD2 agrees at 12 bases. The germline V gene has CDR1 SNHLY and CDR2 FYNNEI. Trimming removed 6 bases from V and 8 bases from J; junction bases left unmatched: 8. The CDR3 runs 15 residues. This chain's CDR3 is CASRGSSGGADEQFF. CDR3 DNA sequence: TGTGCCAGCAGGGGATCTAGCGGGGGGGCGGATGAGCAGTTCTTC.

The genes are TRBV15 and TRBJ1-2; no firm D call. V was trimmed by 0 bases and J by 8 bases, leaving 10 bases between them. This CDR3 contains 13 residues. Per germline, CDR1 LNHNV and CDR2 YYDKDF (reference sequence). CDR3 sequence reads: CATSRDETRGYTF. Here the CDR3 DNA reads TGTGCCACCAGCAGAGATGAGACGCGGGGCTACACCTTC.

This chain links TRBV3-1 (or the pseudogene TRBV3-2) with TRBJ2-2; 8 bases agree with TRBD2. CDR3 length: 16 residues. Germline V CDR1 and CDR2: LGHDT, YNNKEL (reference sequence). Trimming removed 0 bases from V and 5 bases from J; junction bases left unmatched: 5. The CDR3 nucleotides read TGTGCCAGCAGCCAAGATTCGGGGGGGAAGACCGGGGAGCTGTTTTTT. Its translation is CASSQDSGGKTGELFF.

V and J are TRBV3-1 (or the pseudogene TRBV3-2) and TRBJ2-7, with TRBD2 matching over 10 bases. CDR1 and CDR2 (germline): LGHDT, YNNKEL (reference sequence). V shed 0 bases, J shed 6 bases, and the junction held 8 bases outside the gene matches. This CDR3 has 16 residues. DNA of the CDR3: TGTGCCAGCAGCCAAGATCTTTCAGCGGGGGGGCTCGAGCAGTACTTC. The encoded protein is CASSQDLSAGGLEQYF.

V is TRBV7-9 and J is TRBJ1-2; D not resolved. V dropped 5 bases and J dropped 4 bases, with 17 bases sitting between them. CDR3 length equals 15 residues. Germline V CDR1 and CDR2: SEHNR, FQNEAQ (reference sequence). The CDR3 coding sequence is TGTGCCAGCAGCACTGGACCCGGAACCAGCTATGGCTACACCTTC. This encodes CASSTGPGTSYGYTF.